This T cell receptor beta chain was recorded in a study of blood T cell repertoires in COVID-19. Background on the study: Acute and convalescent COVID-19 samples came from the United States, Italy and Spain.

The CDR3 contains 17 residues. J gave up 4 bases and V 4 bases, and 8 bases lay outside the gene matches. Germline CDR1 SNHLY, CDR2 FYNNEI. The assay was immunoSEQ multiplex PCR, and TCRdb's table has in-frame clones only and misses some. The table has 290,000 or so clones, roughly nine tenths seen once. The genes are TRBV2 and TRBJ2-5, with 14 positions matching TRBD2. Sequenced: peripheral blood. The sequence was collected from a young woman with COVID-19, enrolled during active disease. CDR3 DNA: TGTGCCAGCAGTGTGGGACTAGCGGGAGTAGTAGGAGAGACCCAGTACTTC. It encodes CASSVGLAGVVGETQYF.